This TCR beta chain was captured by sequencing in a study of CD8 T cells in Susac syndrome. After extraction with the RNeasy kit, roughly 0.5 to 1 ug of the RNA was reverse transcribed using random hexamers. TCRdb re-called the immunoSEQ multiplex PCR reads through MiXCR, storing one row per CDR3 protein. The sample includes 180,000 or so distinct CDR3 sequences, around 96% of them seen just once. V shed 4 bases and J shed 0 bases, with 10 bases lying between them. Germline CDR1 and CDR2: MDHEN and SYDVKM. The CDR3 contains 15 residues. The TCR sequence derives from a human donor in good health. V and J are TRBV28 and TRBJ2-1; weak D call: TRBD2 (6 bases). Sequencing was performed on CD4+ T cells from PBMCs. The CDR3 DNA sequence: TGTGCCAGCAGTTCGAGGGGAGGCTCCTACAATGAGCAGTTCTTC. Translation: CASSSRGGSYNEQFF. The full variable domain, its missing parts supplied by reference TRBV28 and TRBJ2-1, is DVKVTQSSRYLVKRTGEKVFLECVQDMDHENMFWYRQDPGLGLRLIYFSYDVKMKEKGDIPEGYSVSREKKERFSLILESASTNQTSMYLCASSSRGGSYNEQFFGPGTRLTVL.